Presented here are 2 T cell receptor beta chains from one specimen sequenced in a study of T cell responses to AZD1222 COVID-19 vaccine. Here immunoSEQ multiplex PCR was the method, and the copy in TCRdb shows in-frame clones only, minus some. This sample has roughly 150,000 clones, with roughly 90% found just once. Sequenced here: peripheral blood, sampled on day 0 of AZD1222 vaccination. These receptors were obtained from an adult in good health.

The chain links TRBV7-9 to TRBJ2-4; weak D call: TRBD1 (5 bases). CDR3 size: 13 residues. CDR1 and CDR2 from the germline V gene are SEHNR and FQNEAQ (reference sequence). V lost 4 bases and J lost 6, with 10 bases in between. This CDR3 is CASSSRGGNIQYF. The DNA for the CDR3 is TGTGCCAGCAGCTCAAGGGGTGGAAACATTCAGTACTTC.

The CDR3 reads CASSRTGGSEAFF. The DNA of the CDR3 is TGTGCCAGCAGCCGGACAGGAGGAAGTGAAGCTTTCTTT. This chain uses TRBV3-1 (or the pseudogene TRBV3-2) with TRBJ1-1, with 7 bases that match TRBD1. Germline V gives CDR1 LGHDT, CDR2 YNNKEL (reference sequence). V lost 4 bases, J lost 7 bases, and 6 bases stayed unmatched. The CDR3 extends over 13 amino acids.